Below are 13 T cell receptor beta chains sequenced from a single sample in a study of T-cell reconstitution after alpha-beta-depleted transplantation in children. The authors prepared the TCRbeta library with unique molecular identifiers. TCRdb itself ran the PCR reads through MiXCR, one entry per CDR3 protein. The sample includes some 350,000 distinct CDR3 sequences, around a tenth of them seen just once. This specimen was PBMCs from the stem cell graft donor, taken from the stem cell graft. The receptors were gathered from a human donor who donated a stem cell graft to a child with acute lymphoblastic leukemia.

This clonotype was picked up a small number of times. The V call is TRBV27, the J call TRBJ2-7, with 10 nucleotides matching TRBD1. Germline lookup yields CDR1 MNHEY and CDR2 SMNVEV (reference sequence). The trim removed 5 bases at V and 4 bases at J, leaving 11 bases unmatched. The CDR3 sequence is 16 residues long. CDR3 in amino acids: CASSPLGGQGRYEQYF. The CDR3 coding sequence is TGTGCCAGCAGTCCCCTTGGGGGACAGGGGCGGTACGAGCAGTACTTC.

V gene TRBV4-1 combines with J gene TRBJ1-2, with D uncertain. The CDR3 is 16 amino acids. Germline V gives CDR1 MGHRA, CDR2 YSYEKL. V shed 0 bases and J shed 5 bases, with 16 bases lying between them. The CDR3 nucleotides are TGCGCCAGCAGCCAAGACTCCCCTGGATATTGGTATGGCTACACCTTC. It specifies CASSQDSPGYWYGYTF.

This clonotype was picked up many times. J is TRBJ1-4 and V is TRBV5-6, with no clear D. The CDR3 contains 15 residues. The V end was cut by 0 bases, the J end by 0 bases, with 6 bases between. The germline V gene has CDR1 SGHDT and CDR2 YYEEEE. DNA of the CDR3: TGTGCCAGCAGCTTGGCAGGCGCAACTAATGAAAAACTGTTTTTT. Protein sequence: CASSLAGATNEKLFF.

This chain uses TRBV6-2 or TRBV6-3 with TRBJ2-7, with D possibly being TRBD2 (5 bases). The V and J ends lost 0 bases and 3 bases respectively, with 12 bases between them. Germline V gene lookup returns CDR1 MNHEY and CDR2 SVGEGT. The CDR3 has 15 amino acids. The CDR3, as DNA: TGTGCCAGCAGTTACTCGAGGGTTGAGTTCTACGAGCAGTACTTC. Translated, it gives CASSYSRVEFYEQYF.

In its sample, this clonotype was seen many times. The V call is TRBV5-1, the J call TRBJ1-2, with D possibly TRBD1 on 5 matching bases. CDR3 length equals 13 residues. CDR1 is SGHRS, CDR2 YFSETQ, per germline. The germline V and J ends were trimmed by 5 bases and 3 bases, with 11 bases remaining between them. CDR3: CASRPDSHYGYTF. The CDR3 DNA reads TGCGCCAGCAGACCTGACAGCCACTATGGCTACACCTTC. Based on the CDR3 plus reference TRBV5-1 and TRBJ1-2, the full variable domain is KAGVTQTPRYLIKTRGQQVTLSCSPISGHRSVSWYQQTPGQGLQFLFEYFSETQRNKGNFPGRFSGRQFSNSRSEMNVSTLELGDSALYLCASRPDSHYGYTFGSGTRLTVV.

The V and J genes are TRBV28 and TRBJ1-1; a possible D gene is TRBD1 (5 bases). V shed 6 bases and J shed 3 bases, with 20 bases lying between them. The germline CDR1 and CDR2 sequences are MDHEN and SYDVKM. The CDR3 consists of 16 residues. CDR3 sequence: CASSLTDDTFDTEAFF. CDR3 sequence (DNA): TGTGCCAGCAGCCTGACAGATGATACCTTTGACACTGAAGCTTTCTTT.

At least ten counts were recorded for this clonotype. J is TRBJ2-6 and V is TRBV9; D may match TRBD1 or TRBD2 (5 bases each). Deletions cut 7 bases from V and 6 bases from J, with 20 bases between. CDR1 and CDR2 from the germline V gene are SGDLS and YYNGEE. The CDR3 spans 16 residues. CDR3 protein: CASLTVEGQEANVLTF. The CDR3 DNA follows: TGTGCCAGCCTAACGGTAGAGGGGCAAGAGGCCAACGTCCTGACTTTC.

This clonotype was recorded a few times. The chain joins TRBV20-1 to TRBJ1-5; D is uncertain. The CDR3 runs to 16 residues. Germline CDR1 and CDR2: DFQATT and SNEGSKA (reference sequence). V was shortened by 0 bases and J by 0 bases, with 12 bases between the two germline ends. As DNA, the CDR3 is TGCAGTGCTAGAGATAAAAGCTGGTATAGCAATCAGCCCCAGCATTTT. It encodes CSARDKSWYSNQPQHF.

The J gene is TRBJ2-3, the V gene TRBV7-2; 8 positions match TRBD2. Germline assignment: CDR1 SGHTA and CDR2 FQGNSA. The V segment lost 1 base and the J segment 6 bases; nucleotides outside the gene matches: 6. The CDR3 totals 15 residues. The chain's CDR3 is CASSLDATSADTQYF. Here the CDR3 DNA reads TGTGCCAGCAGCTTAGATGCGACTAGCGCCGATACGCAGTATTTT.

In this sample, this clonotype turned up many times. The chain uses TRBV7-2 and TRBJ2-1; D is undetermined. Between the trimmed V and J ends, which lost 1 base and 10 bases, there was a span of 8 bases. Germline assignment: CDR1 SGHTA and CDR2 FQGNSA. This CDR3 is 12 amino acids long. Here the CDR3 DNA reads TGTGCCAGCAGCTTAGATGTGGCGGAGCAGTTCTTC. This gives the protein CASSLDVAEQFF.

Ten or more counts support this clonotype. The CDR3 region is CASSLGAGGSSNQPQHF. The DNA for the CDR3 is TGCGCCAGCAGCCTAGGGGCAGGAGGAAGTAGCAATCAGCCCCAGCATTTT. The chain employs TRBV5-1 and TRBJ1-5; D may be TRBD1 (5 bases). The CDR3 covers 17 residues. From germline, CDR1 is SGHRS and CDR2 YFSETQ. Trimming left V 4 bases short and J 0 bases short, with 17 bases between.

The V and J genes are TRBV4-1 and TRBJ2-2; D unresolved. V lost 4 bases and J 1 base, leaving 10 bases between the germline ends. CDR3 length: 15 amino acids. Germline V gives CDR1 MGHRA, CDR2 YSYEKL. The CDR3 loop is CASSLHPGNTGELFF. Here the CDR3 DNA reads TGCGCCAGCAGCCTACACCCAGGGAACACCGGGGAGCTGTTTTTT.

This clonotype was counted at least ten times. This chain links TRBV7-9 with TRBJ1-1, with D uncertain. The CDR3 length is 13 residues. Germline assignment: CDR1 SEHNR and CDR2 FQNEAQ (reference sequence). V lost 2 bases to trimming and J lost 6 bases, with 10 bases between them. The CDR3 sequence is CASSLSVGAEAFF. CDR3 nucleotide sequence: TGTGCCAGCAGCTTAAGTGTCGGGGCTGAAGCTTTCTTT.